This T cell receptor beta chain was captured in a study of T cells after yellow fever vaccination. Turning to the study itself: Researchers used SMART-Seq v4 Ultra Low Input to prepare fractions that had low cell numbers.

Study-wide results and caveats: CD4 and CD8 compartments shared a small share of clonotypes, likely from convergent recombination. Re-detected after boosting: most primary clones, 96% of CD4 and 80% to 90% of CD8.

Conversion of TCR transcripts into cDNA relied on 5'RACE template switching, which added a universal primer site and UMIs. A single record per CDR3 protein comes from TCRdb applying MiXCR to the 5' RACE reads. This sample has a few hundred thousand distinct CDR3 sequences, with about 5.2% found just once. Notes on this clonotype: As yet, its antigen is unknown.

Sample: CD4+ T cells sorted from PBMCs, taken on the day of the yellow fever booster vaccination. The sequence was collected from a man aged 18 to 30 who received the YFV17D yellow fever vaccine.

CDR3 sequence: CSAGQGAYSTEAFF. Here the CDR3 DNA reads TGCAGTGCGGGACAGGGGGCCTACTCCACTGAAGCTTTCTTT. The V gene is TRBV20-1, the J gene TRBJ1-1, with 12 positions matching TRBD1. Per germline, CDR1 DFQATT and CDR2 SNEGSKA (reference sequence). With 6 bases clipped from V and 4 bases from J, the junction kept 6 bases outside the gene matches. The CDR3 totals 14 residues.